Below are 16 T cell receptor beta chains sequenced from a single sample in a study of cytomegalovirus exposure and HLA in healthy donors. Both 60 Vbeta primers and 13 Jbeta primers went into the PCR. Some clones are missing from TCRdb's copy, which holds only in-frame ones; the method was immunoSEQ multiplex PCR. The table shows fewer than 140,000 clones, with over 75% occurring only once. The sample taken for sequencing was PBMCs. These receptors came from a man between 60 and 70 years old in good health and CMV-seronegative.

The chain employs TRBV2 and TRBJ2-5; 8 bases align to TRBD1. After removal of 5 bases from V and 7 bases from J, the junction contained 9 bases not matched to a gene. CDR3 length: 14 residues. The germline V gene encodes CDR1 SNHLY and CDR2 FYNNEI. The CDR3 nucleotides read TGTGCCAGCAGTACCACAGGGGGTAAGAGGACCCAGTACTTC. Residues: CASSTTGGKRTQYF. Complete variable domain (other parts from reference TRBV2 and TRBJ2-5): EPEVTQTPSHQVTQMGQEVILRCVPISNHLYFYWYRQILGQKVEFLVSFYNNEISEKSEIFDDQFSVERPDGSNFTLKIRSTKLEDSAMYFCASSTTGGKRTQYFGPGTRLLVL.

The CDR3 DNA sequence: TGCGCCAGCAGCGCCCGGGGGTTTCGGGGCAATGAGCAGTTCTTC. Translated, it gives CASSARGFRGNEQFF. The V gene is TRBV5-1, the J gene TRBJ2-1, with a tentative D call TRBD2 (6 bases). Germline loops: CDR1 SGHRS, CDR2 YFSETQ. The germline V and J ends were trimmed by 4 bases and 6 bases, with 17 bases remaining between them. The CDR3 sequence is 15 residues long. The full variable domain, rest sourced from reference TRBV5-1 and TRBJ2-1, is KAGVTQTPRYLIKTRGQQVTLSCSPISGHRSVSWYQQTPGQGLQFLFEYFSETQRNKGNFPGRFSGRQFSNSRSEMNVSTLELGDSALYLCASSARGFRGNEQFFGPGTRLTVL.

The rearrangement joins TRBV7-2 to TRBJ2-1, with 8 positions matching TRBD1. The CDR3 contains 14 residues. The J segment lost 5 bases and the V segment lost 1 base, leaving 1 base of the junction unmatched. CDR1 SGHTA and CDR2 FQGNSA come from the germline V gene. This chain's CDR3 is CASSLVDRDNEQFF. The DNA for the CDR3 is TGTGCCAGCAGCTTAGTGGACAGGGACAATGAGCAGTTCTTC.

J is TRBJ1-1 and V is TRBV4-1, with TRBD1 as a possible D gene (6 bases). The V end lost 0 bases, the J end lost 8 bases, and 13 bases lay between the germline ends. Germline assignment: CDR1 MGHRA and CDR2 YSYEKL. This CDR3 contains 14 residues. CDR3: CASSQDGGGWEAFF. The DNA for the CDR3 is TGCGCCAGCAGCCAAGATGGGGGGGGCTGGGAAGCTTTCTTT.

This chain joins TRBV13 and TRBJ2-7; TRBD2 matches at 7 bases. The CDR3 has 13 amino acids. The V gene end was trimmed by 5 bases and the J gene end by 7 bases; junction bases not matched to a gene: 8. Germline CDR1 and CDR2: PRHDT and FYEKMQ (reference sequence). The CDR3 DNA sequence: TGTGCCAGCAGCACCCGGACTAGACGGGAGCAGTACGTC. Protein: CASSTRTRREQYV.

This clone showed up just once. The CDR3 nucleotides read TGTGCCAGCAGCAAAACCGGGACAGGGGGCGGGCATGAGCAGTTCTTC. This gives the protein CASSKTGTGGGHEQFF. This sequence joins TRBV11-2 and TRBJ2-1, with 12 bases that match TRBD1. This CDR3 has 16 residues. Losses at the gene ends were 5 bases for V and 8 bases for J; bases not matched to a gene: 10. Germline loops: CDR1 SGHAT, CDR2 FQNNGV.

This chain joins TRBV27 and TRBJ1-3; 8 bases are a match to TRBD1. In germline, CDR1 is MNHEY, CDR2 SMNVEV (reference sequence). V shed 3 bases, J shed 3 bases, and the junction held 4 bases outside the gene matches. The CDR3 has 15 residues. CDR3 nucleotides: TGTGCCAGCAGTTTTCAGGGGGCGCGTGGAAACACCATATATTTT. It specifies CASSFQGARGNTIYF.

This clone was detected a few times. The chain links TRBV4-3 to TRBJ1-3, with TRBD1 as a possible D gene (5 bases). The germline gives CDR1 LGHNA, CDR2 YSLEER. V lost 0 bases, J lost 4 bases, and 13 bases lay in between. The CDR3 length is 16 residues. The CDR3 sequence: CASSQDAQGRGNTIYF. As DNA, the CDR3 is TGCGCCAGCAGCCAAGATGCTCAGGGAAGGGGAAACACCATATATTTT.

The chain combines TRBV19 with TRBJ2-3; maybe TRBD2 (6 bases). The germline V gene encodes CDR1 LNHDA and CDR2 SQIVND (reference sequence). The CDR3 has 14 amino acids. V dropped 4 bases and J dropped 2 bases, with 10 bases sitting between them. The DNA for the CDR3 is TGTGCCAGTAGTACGGGACTTGACACAGATACGCAGTATTTT. Amino acid sequence: CASSTGLDTDTQYF.

The chain has TRBV18 and TRBJ1-4, with 10 bases matching TRBD1. Germline values: CDR1 KGHSH, CDR2 LQKENI. The J segment lost 5 bases and the V segment lost 3 bases, leaving 9 bases of the junction unmatched. The CDR3 runs 17 residues. The CDR3 region has the DNA TGTGCCAGCTCACCTACAATGCCGGGACAGGGGAATGAAAAACTGTTTTTT. It is translated as CASSPTMPGQGNEKLFF.

This clone was observed once. The J gene is TRBJ1-1, the V gene TRBV6-5, with D hard to call. The germline V gene encodes CDR1 MNHEY and CDR2 SVGAGI. The CDR3 covers 13 residues. V was shortened by 2 bases and J by 1 base, with 5 bases between the two germline ends. CDR3: CASSYTQNTEAFF. CDR3 nucleotides: TGTGCCAGCAGTTACACACAGAACACTGAAGCTTTCTTT.

The chain couples TRBV2 to TRBJ2-3; 10 nucleotides match TRBD2. V trimming: 3 bases; J trimming: 1 base; junction bases outside the gene matches: 4. CDR1 and CDR2 from the germline V gene are SNHLY and FYNNEI. The CDR3 runs to 16 residues. The DNA of the CDR3 is TGTGCCAGCAGTGACAGCGGGGGGGCTGGCACAGATACGCAGTATTTT. It codes for CASSDSGGAGTDTQYF.

The chain carries TRBV15 and TRBJ1-3, with TRBD1 as a possible D gene (6 bases). Trimming pared 2 bases from V and 2 bases from J, leaving 10 bases between. The germline gives CDR1 LNHNV, CDR2 YYDKDF (reference sequence). CDR3 length: 15 residues. The CDR3 sequence is CATSRQQGAGNTIYF. The CDR3 nucleotides read TGTGCCACCAGCAGACAACAGGGTGCTGGAAACACCATATATTTT.

V is TRBV5-1 and J is TRBJ1-6; no clear D gene. The CDR3 consists of 15 residues. V lost 2 bases to trimming and J lost 6 bases, with 12 bases between them. Germline V CDR1 and CDR2: SGHRS, YFSETQ. The CDR3 reads CASSFRGIINSPLHF. The CDR3 bases are TGCGCCAGCAGCTTCCGAGGCATTATTAATTCACCCCTCCACTTT.

V usage is TRBV2 and J usage is TRBJ1-4; D is uncertain. The CDR3 spans 14 residues. Trimming took off 0 bases at V and 3 bases at J, with 5 bases between the two ends. Germline loops: CDR1 SNHLY, CDR2 FYNNEI. The CDR3 nucleotides read TGTGCCAGCAGTGAAGCGGCAGCTAATGAAAAACTGTTTTTT. Amino acid sequence: CASSEAAANEKLFF.

This rearrangement joins TRBV7-2 to TRBJ2-3; D unresolved. Germline loops: CDR1 SGHTA, CDR2 FQGNSA. The CDR3 is 12 amino acids. Trimming cost V 0 bases and J 6 bases, with 4 bases left between them. CDR3 loop: CASSLAQDTQYF. CDR3 coding DNA: TGTGCCAGCAGCTTAGCGCAGGATACGCAGTATTTT.